Shown below are 29 T cell receptor beta chains from a single sample sequenced in a study of T cell clonotyping in hematopoietic cell transplantation. TCRdb keeps only in-frame clones here, not all; method: immunoSEQ multiplex PCR. This sample has more than 3,500 clones, with roughly 70% found just once. Sequencing used PBMCs, obtained 100 days after allogeneic stem cell transplant. Every receptor here comes from a male patient aged 55 to 69 who had an allogeneic stem cell transplant, so the T cells may come from the graft donor. Some clones in this sample may be carry-over from other donors' samples.

The genes are TRBV11-2 and TRBJ1-1; weak D call: TRBD1 (6 bases). The V end was cut by 7 bases, the J end by 7 bases, with 13 bases between. Per germline, CDR1 SGHAT and CDR2 FQNNGV. This CDR3 comprises 12 residues. The CDR3 bases are TGTGCCAGCACCAGAACAGGGTTTGAAGCTTTCTTT. Residues: CASTRTGFEAFF.

The rearrangement joins TRBV30 to TRBJ1-1; tentative D call: TRBD1 (5 bases). This CDR3 is 13 amino acids long. V lost 3 bases to trimming and J lost 11 bases, with 19 bases between them. From germline, CDR1 is GTSNPN and CDR2 SVGIG (reference sequence). The CDR3 region is CAWSPGTAVVAFF. CDR3 sequence (DNA): TGTGCCTGGAGCCCAGGGACGGCTGTGGTTGCTTTCTTT.

Note on this clone: The junction departs from the called germline gene at one end, perhaps through a read error. This chain links TRBV15 with TRBJ1-6; D uncertain. The V gene's germline CDR1 is LNHNV and CDR2 YYDKDF (reference sequence). There are 12 residues in the CDR3. CDR3 residues: CATSRDWSPLHF. CDR3 nucleotides: TGTGCCACCAGCCGAGACTGGTCACCCCTCCACTTT. The full variable domain, in which reference TRBV15 and TRBJ1-6 provide the parts outside the CDR3, is DAMVIQNPRYQVTQFGKPVTLSCSQTLNHNVMYWYQQKSSQAPKLLFHYYDKDFNNEADTPDNFQSRRPNTSFCFLDIRSPGLGDTAMYLCATSRDWSPLHFGNGTRLTVT.

J is TRBJ2-7 and V is TRBV4-1; a weak D match, TRBD1 (6 bases). This CDR3 comprises 14 residues. Deletions cut 4 bases from V and 5 bases from J, with 15 bases between. Germline CDR1 reads MGHRA; CDR2 reads YSYEKL. The CDR3 sequence: CASSRGQDRHEQYF. CDR3 bases: TGCGCCAGCAGCCGGGGACAAGATAGACACGAGCAGTACTTC.

CDR3 DNA sequence: TGTGCCAGCAGTCGATCAGGGGGACCTAATGAAAAACTGTTTTTT. Translated, it gives CASSRSGGPNEKLFF. V is TRBV28 and J is TRBJ1-4, with TRBD1 identical over 7 bases. V was pared by 5 bases and J by 3 bases, with 6 bases of the junction left unmatched. This CDR3 is 15 amino acids long. From germline, CDR1 is MDHEN and CDR2 SYDVKM.

The chain joins TRBV5-1 to TRBJ1-1; D is undetermined. Trimming pared 3 bases from V and 8 bases from J, leaving 14 bases between. The CDR3 totals 13 residues. Germline assignment: CDR1 SGHRS and CDR2 YFSETQ. CDR3 nucleotides: TGCGCCAGCAGCTCGTTGGTCGACAACGAAGCTTTCTTT. Amino acids: CASSSLVDNEAFF.

V is TRBV7-2 and J is TRBJ1-2, with D perhaps matching TRBD1 (5 bases). From germline, CDR1 is SGHTA and CDR2 FQGNSA. This CDR3 spans 15 amino acids. Trimming left V 5 bases short and J 4 bases short, with 17 bases between. The CDR3 reads CASSPRRDGLYGYTF. The CDR3 nucleotides read TGTGCCAGCAGCCCGAGACGGGACGGACTCTATGGCTACACCTTC. Full variable domain (outside the CDR3, taken from reference TRBV7-2 and TRBJ1-2): GAGVSQSPSNKVTEKGKDVELRCDPISGHTALYWYRQSLGQGLEFLIYFQGNSAPDKSGLPSDRFSAERTGGSVSTLTIQRTQQEDSAVYLCASSPRRDGLYGYTFGSGTRLTVV.

The sample holds a few counts of this clone. J is TRBJ1-5 and V is TRBV18, with a weak D call TRBD1 (5 bases). Germline V lookup: CDR1 KGHSH, CDR2 LQKENI. The CDR3 is made up of 14 amino acids. Between the trimmed V and J ends, which lost 2 bases and 7 bases, there was a span of 12 bases. CDR3 loop: CASSPGGKGQPQHF. The CDR3 nucleotides are TGTGCCAGCTCACCAGGGGGAAAGGGACAGCCCCAGCATTTT.

This sequence joins TRBV6-5 and TRBJ1-1; D uncertain. The CDR3 consists of 12 residues. Trimming left V 7 bases short and J 4 bases short, with 10 bases between. Germline assignment: CDR1 MNHEY and CDR2 SVGAGI. The CDR3 is CASKNGGTEAFF. The CDR3 nucleotides are TGTGCCAGCAAAAACGGTGGCACTGAAGCTTTCTTT.

The rearrangement joins TRBV7-3 to TRBJ1-2; D perhaps matches TRBD1 (5 bases). The CDR3 is 13 residues long. V lost 1 base and J lost 4, with 7 bases in between. Germline assignment: CDR1 SGHTA and CDR2 FQGTGA. The DNA for the CDR3 is TGTGCCAGCAGCTTAATGGGGGGCTATGGCTACACCTTC. Translating it yields CASSLMGGYGYTF.

The chain uses TRBV29-1 and TRBJ2-7; D is unclear. The CDR3 loop spans 13 amino acids. CDR1 and CDR2 (germline): SQVTM, ANQGSEA. V dropped 4 bases and J dropped 5 bases, with 15 bases sitting between them. CDR3 nucleotides: TGCAGCGTTGTGCCATTGGCGAGACACGAGCAGTACTTC. It translates to CSVVPLARHEQYF.

J is TRBJ2-5 and V is TRBV7-2, with a weak D call TRBD2 (6 bases). V was clipped by 2 bases and J by 3 bases, with 10 bases between them. The CDR3 length is 14 residues. In germline, CDR1 is SGHTA, CDR2 FQGNSA. The CDR3 spells CASSLIREEETQYF. The CDR3, as DNA: TGTGCCAGCAGCTTAATCAGGGAGGAAGAGACCCAGTACTTC.

The gene calls are TRBV5-4 and TRBJ2-1; 14 positions agree with TRBD2. Trimming removed 0 bases from V and 5 bases from J; junction bases left unmatched: 4. Germline values: CDR1 SGHNT, CDR2 YYREEE (reference sequence). This CDR3 has 17 residues. The CDR3 DNA is TGTGCCAGCAGCTTGGCTCGGACTAGCGGGAGGAACAATGAGCAGTTCTTC. Its translation: CASSLARTSGRNNEQFF.

The genes are TRBV6-5 and TRBJ1-1, with 7 bases aligning to TRBD1. Trimming at V came to 6 bases and at J to 2 bases, leaving 6 bases not matched to a gene. Germline-derived CDR1 and CDR2 are MNHEY and SVGAGI. This CDR3 spans 14 amino acids. CDR3 loop: CASSTGQRNTEAFF. The DNA for the CDR3 is TGTGCCAGCAGCACGGGACAGCGCAACACTGAAGCTTTCTTT.

This chain joins TRBV4-1 and TRBJ2-1; 10 nucleotides match TRBD2. In germline, CDR1 is MGHRA, CDR2 YSYEKL. This CDR3 has 15 residues. The junction had 2 bases not matched to a gene; V was cut back by 2 bases and J by 4 bases. CDR3 amino acids: CASSQLAGAYNEQFF. CDR3 DNA sequence: TGCGCCAGCAGCCAACTAGCGGGAGCATACAATGAGCAGTTCTTC.

V and J are TRBV11-3 and TRBJ2-3; D gene unclear. Germline lookup yields CDR1 SGHNT and CDR2 YENEEA. V lost 0 bases to trimming and J lost 8 bases, with 9 bases between them. This CDR3 has 13 amino acids. CDR3 in DNA: TGTGCCAGCAGCTTAGACCCACGGGCTACGCAGTATTTT. Amino acids: CASSLDPRATQYF.

The J gene is TRBJ1-6, the V gene TRBV7-3, with D tentatively TRBD1 (5 bases). Germline V CDR1 and CDR2: SGHTA, FQGTGA. CDR3 size: 13 residues. V was pared by 4 bases and J by 10 bases, with 11 bases between. DNA of the CDR3: TGTGCCAGCAGCTGGGACGGGGCCTCACCCCTCCACTTT. Translated, it gives CASSWDGASPLHF.

This clone was detected only a few times. This chain links TRBV19 with TRBJ2-7, with unresolved D. Germline V gives CDR1 LNHDA, CDR2 SQIVND (reference sequence). V gave up 4 bases and J gave up 2 bases, with 12 bases separating them. This CDR3 spans 14 amino acids. The CDR3 DNA reads TGTGCCAGTAGTACGGTCGGACCTCCCTACGAGCAGTACTTC. Encoded protein: CASSTVGPPYEQYF.

The gene calls are TRBV4-3 and TRBJ1-2; the D gene is possibly TRBD1 (5 bases). The CDR3 length is 16 residues. Per the germline V gene, CDR1 is LGHNA and CDR2 is YSLEER. Trimming took 1 base from V and 8 from J, leaving 20 bases between them. The CDR3 is CASSQGPGTGSIGYTF. The CDR3 nucleotides are TGCGCCAGCAGCCAAGGGCCCGGGACCGGGAGTATAGGCTACACCTTC.

This clone occurred a few times. The J gene is TRBJ1-6, the V gene TRBV6-5; no definite D call. The V end was cut by 5 bases, the J end by 7 bases, with 6 bases between. The germline V gene has CDR1 MNHEY and CDR2 SVGAGI. The CDR3 has 12 amino acids. CDR3 protein: CASSPQNSPLHF. The CDR3 bases are TGTGCCAGCAGTCCACAGAATTCACCCCTCCACTTT.

This chain joins TRBV6-1 and TRBJ1-2; 8 bases line up with TRBD1. Trimming took 4 bases from V and 0 from J; bases not matched to a gene: 4. Germline values: CDR1 MNHNS, CDR2 SASEGT. This CDR3 is 15 amino acids long. CDR3 residues: CASSAQGAPNYGYTF. The DNA of the CDR3 is TGTGCCAGCAGTGCCCAGGGGGCGCCTAACTATGGCTACACCTTC.

This rearrangement joins TRBV29-1 to TRBJ1-1; D gene uncertain. Trimming stripped 3 bases from V and 1 base from J, with 6 bases between. This CDR3 region has 12 residues. Germline CDR1 is SQVTM and CDR2 is ANQGSEA. CDR3 amino acids: CSVDLGNTEAFF. Here the CDR3 DNA reads TGCAGCGTTGACCTCGGGAACACTGAAGCTTTCTTT.

The rearrangement uses TRBV7-2 and TRBJ1-2; D ambiguous. V was pared by 1 base and J by 4 bases, with 16 bases between. This CDR3 contains 16 residues. Germline V gene sequence: CDR1 SGHTA, CDR2 FQGNSA. CDR3 loop: CASSLDRVQTFYGYTF. The CDR3 coding sequence is TGTGCCAGCAGCTTAGATCGGGTACAGACCTTCTATGGCTACACCTTC.

This chain links TRBV30 with TRBJ1-4, with 7 bases fitting TRBD1. The CDR3 consists of 15 residues. Trimming cost V 5 bases and J 0 bases; bases outside gene matches: 6. CDR1 is GTSNPN, CDR2 SVGIG, per germline (reference sequence). The chain's CDR3 is CAWQTGVPTNEKLFF. The DNA of the CDR3 is TGTGCCTGGCAAACAGGGGTTCCAACTAATGAAAAACTGTTTTTT.

The rearrangement joins TRBV5-4 to TRBJ2-2; 9 positions match TRBD1. Trimming removed 5 bases from V and 2 bases from J; junction bases left unmatched: 7. Germline V lookup: CDR1 SGHNT, CDR2 YYREEE (reference sequence). CDR3 length: 16 amino acids. The CDR3, as DNA: TGTGCCAGCAGTTCGAAGGGACAGGGTAACACCGGGGAGCTGTTTTTT. It is translated as CASSSKGQGNTGELFF.

The chain employs TRBV28 and TRBJ1-1; weak D call: TRBD1 (6 bases). Trimming cost V 0 bases and J 5 bases, with 10 bases left between them. The CDR3 runs 14 residues. The germline gives CDR1 MDHEN, CDR2 SYDVKM. The CDR3, as DNA: TGTGCCAGCAGTTTATGGGGGGCGCGAACTGAAGCTTTCTTT. Protein: CASSLWGARTEAFF.

The chain couples TRBV28 to TRBJ1-3; no definite D call. The germline V and J ends were trimmed by 7 bases and 2 bases, with 15 bases remaining between them. This CDR3 has 15 amino acids. The germline V gene has CDR1 MDHEN and CDR2 SYDVKM. CDR3 sequence reads: CASTLGSRTGNTIYF. In nucleotides, the CDR3 is TGTGCCAGCACCTTAGGGTCCCGGACTGGAAACACCATATATTTT.

The V gene is TRBV4-3, the J gene TRBJ2-5; 9 bases match TRBD2. This CDR3 contains 15 residues. The germline gives CDR1 LGHNA, CDR2 YSLEER. Trimming cost V 4 bases and J 4 bases; bases outside gene matches: 7. DNA of the CDR3: TGCGCCAGCAGCCTCTCTTTGCGGGAGGGAGAGACCCAGTACTTC. As protein: CASSLSLREGETQYF.

The chain is built from TRBV27 and TRBJ2-2; D is possibly TRBD1 (5 bases). Looked up from germline, CDR1 is MNHEY and CDR2 is SMNVEV (reference sequence). The ends were cut back, 4 bases at V and 6 bases at J, with 15 bases in the middle. The length of the CDR3 is 15 residues. The CDR3 DNA reads as TGTGCCAGCAGTTGGTCAGGGATTACGGCCGGGGAGCTGTTTTTT. Translating it yields CASSWSGITAGELFF.